This TCR beta chain was identified in a study of CD8+CD57+ T cells in acquired aplastic anemia. Study findings and constraints: Levels of CD8+ Simpson's diversity were not significantly distinct in patients versus controls.

Profiles of TCR beta VDJ and CDR3 were generated from a genomic DNA template. TCRdb used MiXCR to reprocess the reads, holding one entry per CDR3 protein. The sample carries 450,000 to 550,000 distinct CDR3 sequences, around 30% recorded once. Individuals selected for sequencing had exhibited CD8+CD57+ cell expansion on flow cytometry. The CDR3 runs to 15 residues. The V gene lost 2 bases and the J gene lost 0 bases, with 13 bases spanning the gap. CDR1 and CDR2 from the germline V gene are DFQATT and SNEGSKA (reference sequence). This clonotype was seen many times. Its antigen is unidentified. The TCR sequence derives from a human donor with aplastic anemia. The sample comprised sorted CD4+, CD8+, or CD8+CD57+ T cells (not recorded which) from PBMCs. The J gene is TRBJ1-2, the V gene TRBV20-1; D call uncertain. The CDR3 DNA reads TGCAGTGCTAGAAGGAATGGGGTCTCTAACTATGGCTACACCTTC. This gives the protein CSARRNGVSNYGYTF.